Listed below are T cell receptor beta chains from one sample, sequenced in a study of blood T cell repertoires in COVID-19. The table came from immunoSEQ multiplex PCR; TCRdb's copy has only in-frame clones and leaves some out. The sample comprises about 170,000 clones, approximately 84% of which are singletons, and roughly 15% rests with the top ten. Sequencing was done on a sample of peripheral blood. The receptors stem from a man between 18 and 35 years old with active or convalescent COVID-19. Each CDR3 is given with its conserved first and last residue. A D gene is named only where the DNA matches it firmly. Size values are once, few and many counts, or a class for expanded clones, and some rows have none.

V gene	D gene	J gene	clone size	CDR3 protein	CDR3 DNA
TRBV19	NA	TRBJ1-5	NA	CASSKVRGPGRIYMDQPQHF	TGTGCCAGTAGTAAGGTCAGGGGCCCCGGACGCATTTACATGGATCAGCCCCAGCATTTT
TRBV13	NA	TRBJ1-1	few	CASSLGLSNTEAFF	TGTGCCAGCAGCTTAGGACTCTCGAACACTGAAGCTTTCTTT
TRBV14	NA	TRBJ1-1	NA	CASSTMGTEAFF	TGTGCCAGCTCGACTATGGGCACTGAAGCTTTCTTT
TRBV10-3	TRBD1	TRBJ1-1	NA	CAIRDKGGTGTLNTEAFF	TGTGCCATCAGAGATAAAGGAGGGACAGGGACTTTGAACACTGAAGCTTTCTTT
TRBV7-3	NA	TRBJ1-2	NA	CASSFSDQGGGYTF	TGTGCCAGCAGCTTTTCTGATCAGGGAGGGGGCTACACCTTC
TRBV14	NA	TRBJ2-7	NA	CASSLGGTASYEQYF	TGTGCCAGCAGCCTTGGAGGGACTGCTTCCTACGAGCAGTACTTC
TRBV6-5	NA	TRBJ1-2	NA	CASSLDSRNYGYTF	TGTGCCAGCAGTTTGGACAGCAGAAACTATGGCTACACCTTC
TRBV11-2	NA	TRBJ2-4	NA	CASSPSLTGWNIQYF	TGTGCCAGCAGCCCCTCTCTGACGGGATGGAACATTCAGTACTTC
TRBV7-2	TRBD2	TRBJ2-5	NA	CASSLDGRARETQYF	TGTGCCAGCAGCTTAGACGGGAGGGCCCGAGAGACCCAGTACTTC
TRBV28	NA	TRBJ1-1	NA	CASSFTGFITEAFF	TGTGCCAGCAGTTTTACAGGATTCATCACTGAAGCTTTCTTT
TRBV15	TRBD1	TRBJ2-7	NA	CATSRQGAMYEQYF	TGTGCCACCAGCAGGCAGGGGGCGATGTACGAGCAGTACTTC
TRBV19	TRBD2	TRBJ2-5	NA	CASGGGSQETQYF	TGTGCCAGCGGCGGGGGATCCCAAGAGACCCAGTACTTC
TRBV7-2	TRBD2	TRBJ2-7	NA	CASTMSGGAIYEQYF	TGTGCCAGCACCATGAGCGGGGGGGCGATCTACGAGCAGTACTTC
TRBV24-1	TRBD1	TRBJ2-2	few	CATSDPGTGYTGELFF	TGTGCCACCAGTGACCCCGGGACAGGGTACACCGGGGAGCTGTTTTTT
TRBV7-9	NA	TRBJ2-7	NA	CASSPNQGNAYEQYF	TGTGCCAGCAGCCCGAATCAGGGTAACGCCTACGAGCAGTACTTC
TRBV4-1	NA	TRBJ1-1	NA	CASSQAFQGPTDAFF	TGCGCCAGCAGCCAAGCTTTCCAGGGGCCAACAGATGCTTTCTTT
TRBV20-1	NA	TRBJ2-3	NA	CSARLDTQYF	TGCAGTGCTAGACTAGATACGCAGTATTTT
TRBV29-1	TRBD2	TRBJ2-1	NA	CSVVAGDNEQFF	TGCAGCGTTGTCGCGGGGGACAATGAGCAGTTCTTC
TRBV29-1	NA	TRBJ2-1	NA	CSVVLNSYNEQFF	TGCAGCGTTGTTCTAAACTCCTACAATGAGCAGTTCTTC
TRBV30	TRBD1	TRBJ1-5	NA	CAWSVRGQGIQPQHF	TGTGCCTGGAGTGTACGCGGACAGGGCATTCAGCCCCAGCATTTT
TRBV10-3	TRBD2	TRBJ2-4	NA	CAISEERGAKNIQYF	TGTGCCATCAGTGAGGAGCGGGGGGCCAAAAACATTCAGTACTTC
TRBV7-9	TRBD1	TRBJ1-1	once	CASSSRGLSTGTRVEAFF	TGTGCCAGCAGTTCTAGGGGCCTTTCGACAGGGACTAGGGTGGAAGCTTTCTTT
TRBV6-5	NA	TRBJ1-3	few	CASTYWNTIYF	TGTGCCAGCACCTACTGGAACACCATATATTTT
TRBV11-2	TRBD2	TRBJ2-7	NA	CASSGRLAGGAYEQYF	TGTGCCAGCAGCGGAAGACTAGCGGGAGGGGCCTACGAGCAGTACTTC
TRBV6-4	TRBD2	TRBJ2-2	NA	CASSEVAGGLSTGELFF	TGTGCCAGCAGTGAGGTAGCGGGAGGCCTCTCGACCGGGGAGCTGTTTTTT
TRBV6-6	NA	TRBJ1-6	NA	CASSYSTTVGSPLHF	TGTGCCAGCAGTTACTCGACGACAGTAGGCTCACCCCTCCACTTT
TRBV7-2	NA	TRBJ2-3	NA	CASSLQGTHTDTQYF	TGTGCCAGCAGCCTTCAGGGGACCCACACAGATACGCAGTATTTT
TRBV5-5	NA	TRBJ2-7	NA	CASSLAVRGAYEQYF	TGTGCCAGCAGCTTGGCGGTCAGGGGGGCCTACGAGCAGTACTTC
TRBV28	NA	TRBJ2-5	NA	CASSSRLSVQETQYF	TGTGCCAGCAGTTCCCGGTTGTCTGTCCAAGAGACCCAGTACTTC
TRBV5-4	NA	TRBJ2-2	NA	CASTQGRGYTGELFF	TGTGCCAGCACTCAGGGGAGGGGCTACACCGGGGAGCTGTTTTTT
TRBV29-1	NA	TRBJ2-3	NA	CSVVWERVSQYF	TGCAGCGTTGTTTGGGAGAGGGTTTCGCAGTATTTT
TRBV3-1/TRBV3-2	NA	TRBJ1-2	NA	CASSHRTVIYGYTF	TGTGCCAGCAGCCATAGGACAGTCATCTATGGCTACACCTTC
TRBV25-1	NA	TRBJ1-1	once	CASSNPVASEAFF	TGTGCCAGCAGTAACCCAGTCGCTAGTGAAGCTTTCTTT